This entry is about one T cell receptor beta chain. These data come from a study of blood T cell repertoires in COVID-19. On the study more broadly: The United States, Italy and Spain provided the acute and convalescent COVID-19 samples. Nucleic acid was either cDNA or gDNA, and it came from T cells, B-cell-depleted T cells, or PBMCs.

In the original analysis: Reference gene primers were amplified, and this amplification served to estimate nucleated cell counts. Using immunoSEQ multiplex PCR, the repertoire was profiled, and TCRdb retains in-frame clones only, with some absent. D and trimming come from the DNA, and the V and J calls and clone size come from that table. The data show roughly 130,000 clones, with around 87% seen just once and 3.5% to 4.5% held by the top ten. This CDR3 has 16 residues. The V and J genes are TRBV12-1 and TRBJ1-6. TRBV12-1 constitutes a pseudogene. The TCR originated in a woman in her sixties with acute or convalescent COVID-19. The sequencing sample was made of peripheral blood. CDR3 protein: CASSLIVSSYNSPLHF. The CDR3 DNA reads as TGTGCCAGCAGCTTGATAGTGAGCTCCTATAATTCACCCCTCCACTTT.